This TCR beta chain was documented in a study of OX40 agonist ivuxolimab in advanced cancers. Whole-study results and caveats: Among the nonresponders, some also had low normalized T-cell clonal expansion.

TCRdb keeps only in-frame clones here, not all; method: immunoSEQ multiplex PCR. The repertoire has about 80,000 clones, 90% of them found once; the top ten carry around 0.7%. The CDR3 length is 14 residues. Germline lookup yields CDR1 MNHEY and CDR2 SVGAGI. Trimming took 3 bases from V and 8 from J, leaving 14 bases between them. Turning to this clone: Antigen specificity is unknown.

The specimen comprised CD4+ or CD8+ T cells sorted from blood, sampled in a trial of the OX40 agonist ivuxolimab. The V call is TRBV6-5, the J call TRBJ2-1, with D possibly TRBD1 on 5 matching bases. This clonotype was obtained from an adult with an advanced solid tumor such as melanoma, head and neck, liver or kidney cancer. The CDR3 is CASSYNARVDEQFF. DNA of the CDR3: TGTGCCAGCAGTTATAACGCCAGGGTGGATGAGCAGTTCTTC.